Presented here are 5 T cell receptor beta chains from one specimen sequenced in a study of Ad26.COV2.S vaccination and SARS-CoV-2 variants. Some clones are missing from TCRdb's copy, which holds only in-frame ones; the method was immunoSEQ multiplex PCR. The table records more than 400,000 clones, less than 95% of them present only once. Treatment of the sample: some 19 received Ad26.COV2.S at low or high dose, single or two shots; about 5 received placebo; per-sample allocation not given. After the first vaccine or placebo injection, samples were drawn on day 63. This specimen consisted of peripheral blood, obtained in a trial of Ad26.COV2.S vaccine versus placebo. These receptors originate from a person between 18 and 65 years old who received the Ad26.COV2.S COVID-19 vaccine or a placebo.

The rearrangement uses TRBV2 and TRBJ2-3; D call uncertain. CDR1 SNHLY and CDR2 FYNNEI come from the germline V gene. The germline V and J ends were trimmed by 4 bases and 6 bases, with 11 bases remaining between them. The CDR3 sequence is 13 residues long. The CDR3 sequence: CASSVRMRDTQYF. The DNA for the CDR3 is TGTGCCAGCAGTGTCCGAATGAGGGATACGCAGTATTTT.

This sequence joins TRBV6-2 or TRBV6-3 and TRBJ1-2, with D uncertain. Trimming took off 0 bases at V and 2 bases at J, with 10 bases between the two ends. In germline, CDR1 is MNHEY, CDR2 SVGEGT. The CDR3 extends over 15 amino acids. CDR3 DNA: TGTGCCAGCAGTTACTCGACAAGGTCGAACTATGGCTACACCTTC. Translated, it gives CASSYSTRSNYGYTF.

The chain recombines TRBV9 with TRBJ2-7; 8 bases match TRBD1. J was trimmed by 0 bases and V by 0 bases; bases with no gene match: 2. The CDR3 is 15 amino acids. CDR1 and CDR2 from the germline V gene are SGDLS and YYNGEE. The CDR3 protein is CASSVEQGGSYEQYF. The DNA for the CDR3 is TGTGCCAGCAGCGTAGAACAGGGGGGCTCCTACGAGCAGTACTTC.

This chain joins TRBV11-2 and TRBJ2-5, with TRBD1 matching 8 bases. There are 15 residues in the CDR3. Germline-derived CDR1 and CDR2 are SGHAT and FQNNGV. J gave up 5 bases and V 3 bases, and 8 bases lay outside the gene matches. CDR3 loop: CASSFWTGFRETQYF. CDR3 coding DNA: TGTGCCAGCAGCTTTTGGACAGGGTTCAGGGAGACCCAGTACTTC.

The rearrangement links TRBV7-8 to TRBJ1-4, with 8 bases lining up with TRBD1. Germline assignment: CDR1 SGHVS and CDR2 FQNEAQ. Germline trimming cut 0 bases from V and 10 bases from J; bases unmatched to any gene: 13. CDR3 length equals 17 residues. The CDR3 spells CASSLAVGQGDNGKLFF. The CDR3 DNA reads TGTGCCAGCAGCTTAGCAGTCGGACAGGGTGATAACGGAAAACTGTTTTTT.